The 8 T cell receptor beta chains in this list originate from one sample, sequenced in a study of T cells after yellow fever vaccination (dated by TCRdb to about 2019). Library preparation used 5' RACE. Reads for this sample came from an Illumina NovaSeq 6000. Using fastp trimming at Q25 and MiXCR clonotype assembly, TCRdb reanalyzed the public sequencing data and kept in-frame beta chains. Every entry covers one CDR3 protein and lists the most common genes and DNA from its rows. The sample table lists about 320,000 distinct CDR3 sequences, around 13% of them with a count of one. Of the sample, 2.5% to 3.5% falls within the top ten clones. The meaning of the sample's treatment or condition label: live attenuated yellow fever vaccine strain. The material sequenced was CD4+ T cells sorted from PBMCs, taken 15 days after the yellow fever booster vaccination. These receptors were obtained from a man between 18 and 29 years old who received the YFV17D yellow fever vaccine.

This clonotype was observed a handful of times. The CDR3 reads CASSFLGSEAFF. For the CDR3, the DNA is TGTGCCAGCAGTTTTCTGGGTTCTGAAGCTTTCTTT. This chain links TRBV27 with TRBJ1-1; D unresolved. The germline V and J ends were trimmed by 3 bases and 6 bases, with 8 bases remaining between them. CDR1 is MNHEY and CDR2 is SMNVEV in the germline V gene (reference sequence). This CDR3 spans 12 amino acids.

There are a few counts of this clonotype. This rearrangement joins TRBV11-2 to TRBJ2-7; unclear D gene. Germline CDR1 SGHAT, CDR2 FQNNGV. The V end was cut by 5 bases, the J end by 4 bases, with 15 bases between. The CDR3 has 14 residues. The CDR3 bases are TGTGCCAGCAGCAAAACGGTGGCAGGTTACGAGCAGTACGTC. Its protein is CASSKTVAGYEQYV.

The gene calls are TRBV7-3 and TRBJ2-5; 9 positions match TRBD1. With 3 bases clipped from V and 3 bases from J, the junction kept 2 bases outside the gene matches. This CDR3 is 14 amino acids long. From germline, CDR1 is SGHTA and CDR2 FQGTGA. CDR3 region: CASSFGTGKETQYF. CDR3 in DNA: TGTGCCAGCAGCTTCGGGACAGGGAAAGAGACCCAGTACTTC.

This clonotype was seen a handful of times. The V and J genes are TRBV7-3 and TRBJ2-2; 10 nucleotides align to TRBD1. Germline trimming cut 4 bases from V and 7 bases from J; bases unmatched to any gene: 6. Germline V gene sequence: CDR1 SGHTA, CDR2 FQGTGA. CDR3 length equals 15 residues. The CDR3 DNA sequence: TGTGCCAGCAGCTATCAGGGACAGGGGCACGGGGAGCTGTTTTTT. Residues: CASSYQGQGHGELFF.

The genes are TRBV5-6 and TRBJ2-4; D unresolved. CDR1 and CDR2 from the germline V gene are SGHDT and YYEEEE. Trimming left V 4 bases short and J 3 bases short, with 23 bases between. The CDR3 extends over 18 amino acids. CDR3 loop: CASSGTGLILLGKNIQYF. The CDR3 bases are TGTGCCAGCAGCGGAACCGGGCTCATACTCCTCGGCAAAAACATTCAGTACTTC.

This clonotype was observed a handful of times. The junction departs from the called germline gene at one end, perhaps through a read error. The V call is TRBV4-3, the J call TRBJ1-2; D is possibly TRBD1 (5 bases). The germline gives CDR1 LGHNA, CDR2 YSLEER. This CDR3 is built from 15 residues. CDR3 sequence reads: CASSQVLGGRGGYTF. As DNA, the CDR3 is TGCGCCAGCAGTCAAGTGCTTGGGGGAAGGGGTGGCTACACCTTC.

A few counts support this clonotype. V is TRBV14 and J is TRBJ2-2; D ambiguous. CDR3 size: 13 residues. Germline assignment: CDR1 SGHDN and CDR2 FVKESK. V was cut by 5 bases and J by 6 bases, with 10 bases left in between. CDR3 sequence: CASSRSRAGELFF. In DNA, the CDR3 is TGTGCCAGCAGCAGAAGTCGGGCCGGGGAGCTGTTTTTT. Based on the CDR3 plus reference TRBV14 and TRBJ2-2, the full variable domain is EAGVTQFPSHSVIEKGQTVTLRCDPISGHDNLYWYRRVMGKEIKFLLHFVKESKQDESGMPNNRFLAERTGGTYSTLKVQPAELEDSGVYFCASSRSRAGELFFGEGSRLTVL.

The chain carries TRBV9 and TRBJ2-6; weak D call: TRBD2 (6 bases). There are 16 residues in the CDR3. CDR1 is SGDLS, CDR2 YYNGEE, per germline. V lost 1 base, J lost 2 bases, and 10 bases lay in between. The CDR3 DNA sequence: TGTGCCAGCAGCGTATCGGACTATCCTGGGGCCAACGTCCTGACTTTC. This gives the protein CASSVSDYPGANVLTF.